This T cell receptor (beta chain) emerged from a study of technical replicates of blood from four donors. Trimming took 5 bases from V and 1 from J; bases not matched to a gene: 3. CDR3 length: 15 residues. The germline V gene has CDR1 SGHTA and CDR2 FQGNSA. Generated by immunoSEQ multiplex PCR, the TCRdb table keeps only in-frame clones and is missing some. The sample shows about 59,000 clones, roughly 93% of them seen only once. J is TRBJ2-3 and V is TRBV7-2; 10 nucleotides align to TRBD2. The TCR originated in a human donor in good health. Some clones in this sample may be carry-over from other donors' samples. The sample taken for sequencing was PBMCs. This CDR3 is CASSPSGSGTDTQYF. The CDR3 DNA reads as TGTGCCAGCAGCCCTAGCGGGAGCGGCACAGATACGCAGTATTTT.